The sequence of this T cell receptor (beta chain) was determined in a study of T cell responses to AZD1222 COVID-19 vaccine. On the study more broadly: Second-dose timings of about 4 or about 12 weeks were pooled. Whole-study results and caveats: A rise in Spike-specific TCR breadth and depth followed two AZD1222 doses.

This clone was recorded once. Its antigen is still unknown. Trimming cost V 2 bases and J 5 bases, with 11 bases left between them. CDR3 length: 14 residues. The germline CDR1 and CDR2 sequences are MRHNA and SNTAGT. Method: immunoSEQ multiplex PCR; TCRdb's copy keeps in-frame clones and lacks some. The sample gives around 140,000 clones, about 92% of which show up once; 5.1% is in the top ten. This clonotype was sampled from an adult in good health. Here the sequenced sample was peripheral blood, taken on day 0 of AZD1222 vaccination. The chain employs TRBV6-4 and TRBJ2-3; maybe TRBD2 (6 bases). CDR3 coding DNA: TGTGCCAGCAGTGACGGGGGGACGGGAGATACGCAGTATTTT. Translated, it gives CASSDGGTGDTQYF.